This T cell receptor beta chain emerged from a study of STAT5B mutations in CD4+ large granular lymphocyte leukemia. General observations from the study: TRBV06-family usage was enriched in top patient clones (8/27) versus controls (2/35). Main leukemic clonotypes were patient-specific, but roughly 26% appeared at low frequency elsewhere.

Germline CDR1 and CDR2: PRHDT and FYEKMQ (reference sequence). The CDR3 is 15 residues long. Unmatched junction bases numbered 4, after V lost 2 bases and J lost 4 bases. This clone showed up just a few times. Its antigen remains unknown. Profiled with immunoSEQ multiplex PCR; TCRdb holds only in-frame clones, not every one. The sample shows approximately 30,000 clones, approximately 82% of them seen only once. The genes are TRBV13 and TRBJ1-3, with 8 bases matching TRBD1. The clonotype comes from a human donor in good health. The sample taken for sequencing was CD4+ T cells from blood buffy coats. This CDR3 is CASSLRTGFGNTIYF. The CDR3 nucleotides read TGTGCCAGCAGCTTACGGACAGGGTTCGGAAACACCATATATTTT.